This T cell receptor beta chain emerged from a study of response to subunit inactivated influenza vaccine. There are 19 residues in the CDR3. In germline, CDR1 is SGHRS, CDR2 YFSETQ. V shed 4 bases and J 1 base; nucleotides not matched to a gene: 16. General study points: The authors suggested that few new T cells are recruited per seasonal influenza vaccination.

This clonotype was found many times. Antigen specificity is unknown. TCRdb processed the RT-PCR reads anew with MiXCR; each CDR3 protein has one entry. This sample has some 550,000 distinct CDR3 sequences, with roughly 25% found just once. This sample also belongs to another study, concerning T cells expressing NK-cell markers. That work adds: Beta-chain TCR cDNA was generated via 5'RACE template switching with UMIs. Top CD8+ clonotypes included the dominant CD3+CD56+NKG2C+ clonotypes in 5 to 7 donors. Dominance of the CD3+CD56-NKG2C+ fraction by these clonotypes also held in several donors. Expanded clones of NKG2C+ T cells had an unclear HCMV specificity.

The sequenced sample was CD4+ T cells sorted from PBMCs, obtained 12 days after vaccination. The TCR was taken from a man aged 50 to 60 who received an inactivated influenza vaccine. The genes are TRBV5-1 and TRBJ2-1; 8 positions match TRBD2. The CDR3 nucleotides are TGCGCCAGCAGCGTCGGGGTGAGAGGCGGGGGGCGATCCTACAATGAGCAGTTCTTC. Its protein product is CASSVGVRGGGRSYNEQFF.